Described below is a single T cell receptor (beta chain) sequence and its context. Some clones are missing from TCRdb's copy, which holds only in-frame ones; the method was immunoSEQ multiplex PCR. Here the sample spans 80,000 to 90,000 clones, just under 95% being singletons. Germline CDR1 is SGHTS and CDR2 is YDEGEE. V was pared by 3 bases and J by 7 bases, with 15 bases of the junction left unmatched. The CDR3 totals 16 residues. The data were taken from a study of technical replicates of blood from several donors. The J gene is TRBJ1-1, the V gene TRBV5-8, with 7 bases lining up with TRBD1. The source material was T cells isolated from PBMCs. The receptor was derived from a human donor in good health. The CDR3 protein is CASSSSLIQGWGEAFF. CDR3 bases: TGTGCCAGCAGCTCGAGTCTTATACAGGGGTGGGGTGAAGCTTTCTTT.